These 14 T cell receptor beta chains originate from one sample sequenced in a study of shared clonotypes between healthy human individuals. Generated by immunoSEQ multiplex PCR, the TCRdb table keeps only in-frame clones and is missing some. The table has around 500,000 clones, around 73% seen once. What was sequenced was PBMCs. Receptors originate from a woman aged 40-49 years in good health. Some clones in this sample may be carry-over from other donors' samples.

The J gene is TRBJ1-4, the V gene TRBV4-2; possible D gene TRBD1, 5 bases. V lost 1 base, J lost 7 bases, and 7 bases lay in between. Per germline, CDR1 LGHNA and CDR2 YNFKEQ. The CDR3 has 13 residues. CDR3 loop: CASSQAGTEKLFF. CDR3 nucleotides: TGTGCCAGCAGCCAAGCAGGGACTGAAAAACTGTTTTTT.

A remark on this clone: Its ends do not fully match the called genes, so a read error is possible. The rearrangement uses TRBV18 and TRBJ2-5; D assignment may be TRBD1 or TRBD2 (5 bases each). The germline V gene has CDR1 KGHSH and CDR2 LQKENI. The CDR3 runs to 14 residues. The CDR3 here is CASSPDSGAPPSNF. DNA of the CDR3: TGTGCCAGCTCACCCGACAGCGGAGCCCCACCGAGCAACTTC.

This clone was seen more than once but under ten times. The CDR3 loop is CSARARTEQFF. In DNA, the CDR3 is TGCAGTGCTAGAGCGAGGACCGAGCAGTTCTTC. The chain recombines TRBV20-1 with TRBJ2-1; D uncertain. CDR3 length: 11 residues. V lost 1 base and J 10 bases, leaving 8 bases between the germline ends. Per the germline V gene, CDR1 is DFQATT and CDR2 is SNEGSKA (reference sequence).

The V gene is TRBV10-3, the J gene TRBJ1-4; the D gene is possibly TRBD1 (5 bases). This CDR3 has 17 amino acids. Per germline, CDR1 ENHRY and CDR2 SYGVKD. V gave up 0 bases and J gave up 3 bases, with 14 bases separating them. Here the CDR3 reads CAISESARGSPNEKLFF. The CDR3 DNA follows: TGTGCCATCAGTGAGTCGGCTAGGGGATCTCCTAATGAAAAACTGTTTTTT.

This clone was counted a few times. The genes are TRBV28 and TRBJ1-1; D unresolved. V was clipped by 6 bases and J by 4 bases, with 15 bases between them. Germline values: CDR1 MDHEN, CDR2 SYDVKM. The CDR3 loop spans 14 amino acids. The CDR3 DNA follows: TGTGCCAGCAGCAACCCCACGTTCGGCACTGAAGCTTTCTTT. Protein sequence: CASSNPTFGTEAFF.

The rearrangement joins TRBV11-3 to TRBJ2-1; maybe TRBD1 (6 bases). The germline V and J ends were trimmed by 5 bases and 1 base, with 9 bases remaining between them. The CDR3 spans 14 residues. Germline V gives CDR1 SGHNT, CDR2 YENEEA. DNA of the CDR3: TGTGCCAGCAGCATACAGGGTTCCTACAATGAGCAGTTCTTC. It encodes CASSIQGSYNEQFF.

The chain has TRBV6-5 and TRBJ2-1; no firm D call. Germline V gene lookup returns CDR1 MNHEY and CDR2 SVGAGI. The V gene lost 6 bases and the J gene lost 7 bases, with 16 bases spanning the gap. The CDR3 loop spans 14 amino acids. For the CDR3, the DNA is TGTGCCAGCAGCCCCGGCTTTTCGGGTAATGAGCAGTTCTTC. Translated, it gives CASSPGFSGNEQFF.

This chain connects TRBV11-2 to TRBJ2-5, with 9 bases lining up with TRBD2. Germline lookup yields CDR1 SGHAT and CDR2 FQNNGV. The ends lost 5 bases at V and 5 bases at J; junction bases unmatched: 9. The CDR3 loop spans 15 amino acids. CDR3 region: CASSMGSGRGETQYF. CDR3 nucleotide sequence: TGTGCCAGCAGCATGGGTAGCGGGAGAGGGGAGACCCAGTACTTC.

The V and J genes are TRBV6-6 and TRBJ1-5; 8 nucleotides line up with TRBD1. V was clipped by 5 bases and J by 5 bases; unmatched bases: 2. The CDR3 sequence is 13 residues long. Germline V gene lookup returns CDR1 MNHNY and CDR2 SVGAGI (reference sequence). CDR3 sequence reads: CASSGQGYQPQHF. The DNA for the CDR3 is TGTGCCAGCAGTGGACAGGGTTATCAGCCCCAGCATTTT.

The chain has TRBV11-3 and TRBJ1-1; D call uncertain. Germline CDR1 SGHNT, CDR2 YENEEA. The CDR3 contains 15 residues. The germline V and J ends were trimmed by 0 bases and 3 bases, with 11 bases remaining between them. The CDR3 is CASSLDGGSDTEAFF. The CDR3 nucleotides are TGTGCCAGCAGCTTAGATGGCGGTTCTGACACTGAAGCTTTCTTT.

V is TRBV5-6 and J is TRBJ2-1; TRBD1 is a possible D gene (6 bases). CDR1 and CDR2 from the germline V gene are SGHDT and YYEEEE. V dropped 4 bases and J dropped 3 bases, with 8 bases sitting between them. The CDR3 runs 13 residues. This chain's CDR3 is CASSPDSYNEQFF. Here the CDR3 DNA reads TGTGCCAGCAGCCCGGACAGCTACAATGAGCAGTTCTTC.

The chain employs TRBV30 and TRBJ1-1, with D unresolved. V shed 4 bases and J shed 0 bases, with 18 bases lying between them. The CDR3 is 16 residues long. The germline gives CDR1 GTSNPN, CDR2 SVGIG (reference sequence). As DNA, the CDR3 is TGTGCCTGGAAGTCAGCTCGGATGAAGATGAACACTGAAGCTTTCTTT. Translated, it gives CAWKSARMKMNTEAFF.

This chain uses TRBV28 with TRBJ1-5; D gene uncertain. V was pared by 7 bases and J by 4 bases, with 8 bases between. The CDR3 length is 12 residues. Germline CDR1 MDHEN, CDR2 SYDVKM. CDR3 DNA: TGTGCCAGCATCAGTTCAAATCAGCCCCAGCATTTT. Protein sequence: CASISSNQPQHF.

V and J are TRBV6-5 and TRBJ2-3; 8 positions match TRBD2. With 6 bases clipped from V and 0 bases from J, the junction kept 5 bases outside the gene matches. Germline V gene sequence: CDR1 MNHEY, CDR2 SVGAGI. The CDR3 runs to 15 residues. CDR3 loop: CASSVAGISTDTQYF. The CDR3 coding sequence is TGTGCCAGCAGCGTAGCGGGAATAAGCACAGATACGCAGTATTTT.